This T cell receptor (beta chain) was found in a study of a mutant IDH1 vaccine in newly diagnosed glioma. Study-wide background: Initiation of the vaccine course occurred 4-6 weeks after radiotherapy alone, or alongside temozolomide cycles.

The CDR3 has 15 amino acids. CDR1 SGHRS and CDR2 YFSETQ come from the germline V gene. The V and J ends lost 7 bases and 0 bases, in that order; junction bases with no gene match: 4. Comment on this clone: The target antigen is unknown.

Indicated time point: week 5, during vaccination. With topical imiquimod, each dose of the vaccine consisted of 300 ug of mutant IDH1 20-mer peptide. Some clones are missing from TCRdb's copy, which holds only in-frame ones; the method was immunoSEQ multiplex PCR. The sample has approximately 57,000 clones, around 82% seen once. This sequence was found in a woman younger than 35 with glioma. Some clones in this sample may be carry-over from other donors' samples. This chain links TRBV5-1 with TRBJ2-2; 9 bases are shared with TRBD1. The specimen comprised PBMCs, sampled from a glioma patient whose treatment included an IDH1 peptide vaccine. The CDR3 sequence: CASSGQGTNTGELFF. CDR3 bases: TGCGCCAGCTCCGGACAGGGGACGAACACCGGGGAGCTGTTTTTT. The variable domain in full, with the rest retrieved from reference TRBV5-1 and TRBJ2-2, is KAGVTQTPRYLIKTRGQQVTLSCSPISGHRSVSWYQQTPGQGLQFLFEYFSETQRNKGNFPGRFSGRQFSNSRSEMNVSTLELGDSALYLCASSGQGTNTGELFFGEGSRLTVL.